This T cell receptor beta chain was documented in a study of beta chain features in type 1 diabetes. Reverse transcription of all isolated RNA meant that expressed TCRB transcripts were sequenced. Data came from immunoSEQ multiplex PCR; TCRdb stores just in-frame clones and leaves some out. The table has a few hundred thousand clones, about 15% seen once. On this clone: Its antigen is currently unknown.

Notes on the study in general: Patients with Type 1 diabetes showed moderately but significantly shorter TCRB CDR3s in all four CD4+ subsets.

The sample comprised naive CD4+ T cells from blood. The TCR was taken from a woman under 30 in good health.

CDR3 coding DNA: TGCGCCAGCAGCCATCCCCGTGGGCGGGTGGATTTGACCCAGTACTTC. Translated: CASSHPRGRVDLTQYF. The chain uses TRBV5-1 and TRBJ2-5; possibly TRBD2 for D (5 bases). Trimming pared 4 bases from V and 7 bases from J, leaving 23 bases between. Germline V gene sequence: CDR1 SGHRS, CDR2 YFSETQ. This CDR3 spans 16 amino acids. The full variable domain, its missing parts supplied by reference TRBV5-1 and TRBJ2-5, is KAGVTQTPRYLIKTRGQQVTLSCSPISGHRSVSWYQQTPGQGLQFLFEYFSETQRNKGNFPGRFSGRQFSNSRSEMNVSTLELGDSALYLCASSHPRGRVDLTQYFGPGTRLLVL.